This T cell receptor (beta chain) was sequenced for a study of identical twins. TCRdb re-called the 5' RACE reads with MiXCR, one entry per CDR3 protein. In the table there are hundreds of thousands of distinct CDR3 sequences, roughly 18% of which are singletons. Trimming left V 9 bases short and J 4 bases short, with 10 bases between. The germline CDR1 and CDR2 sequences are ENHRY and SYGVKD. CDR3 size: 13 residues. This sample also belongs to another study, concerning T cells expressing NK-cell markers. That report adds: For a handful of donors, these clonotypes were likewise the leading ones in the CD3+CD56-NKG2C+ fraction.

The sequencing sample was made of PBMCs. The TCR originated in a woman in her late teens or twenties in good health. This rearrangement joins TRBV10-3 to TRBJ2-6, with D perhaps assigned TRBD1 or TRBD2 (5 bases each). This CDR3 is CAITGAGANVLTF. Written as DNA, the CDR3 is TGTGCCATTACCGGGGCCGGGGCCAACGTCCTGACTTTC.